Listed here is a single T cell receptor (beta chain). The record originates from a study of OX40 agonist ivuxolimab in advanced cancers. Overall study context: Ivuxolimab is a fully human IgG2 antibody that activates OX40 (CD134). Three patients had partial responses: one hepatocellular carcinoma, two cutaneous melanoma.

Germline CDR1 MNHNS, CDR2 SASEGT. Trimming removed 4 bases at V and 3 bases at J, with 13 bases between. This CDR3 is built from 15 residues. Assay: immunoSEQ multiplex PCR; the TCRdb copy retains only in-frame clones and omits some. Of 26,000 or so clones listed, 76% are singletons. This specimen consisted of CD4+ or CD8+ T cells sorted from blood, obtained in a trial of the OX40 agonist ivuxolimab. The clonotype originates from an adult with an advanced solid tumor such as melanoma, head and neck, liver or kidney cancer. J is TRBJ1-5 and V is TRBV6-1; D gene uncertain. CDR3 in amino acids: CASSGIGTSNQPQHF. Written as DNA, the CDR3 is TGTGCCAGCAGTGGGATAGGCACCTCCAATCAGCCCCAGCATTTT.